These T cell receptor beta chains were read from a single sample in a study of blood T cell repertoires in COVID-19. Clones were read by immunoSEQ multiplex PCR, and TCRdb kept only the in-frame ones, dropping some. The repertoire holds over 25,000 clones, about four fifths seen once, with 60% to 70% in the top ten. Sequencing was performed on peripheral blood. The origin of the receptors is a man in his 70s with acute or convalescent COVID-19. Both conserved end residues are part of each CDR3. D genes are given only for firm matches. Part of the rows lack a size; the others show once, few, many or a class for expanded clones.

j_gene,v_gene,d_gene,len,abundance,CDR3nt,CDR3aa
TRBJ1-6,TRBV2,NA,13,NA,TGTGCCAGCAGGCCAACTCTGGATTCACCCCTCCACTTT,CASRPTLDSPLHF
TRBJ2-3,TRBV11-3,TRBD1,16,NA,TGTGCCAGCAGCCTTAGGACAGGGGGCGCGGGAGATACGCAGTATTTT,CASSLRTGGAGDTQYF
TRBJ2-7,TRBV3-1/TRBV3-2,NA,12,NA,TGTGCCAGCAGCCAAGTTAGTGACGAGCAGTACTTC,CASSQVSDEQYF
TRBJ1-3,TRBV3-1/TRBV3-2,NA,14,NA,TGTGCCAGCAGCGAGGGACACCTCCGTACCACCATATATTTT,CASSEGHLRTTIYF
TRBJ2-7,TRBV5-4,NA,13,NA,TGTGCCAGCAGCCGGGACTTCGGAGGCGAGCAGTACTTC,CASSRDFGGEQYF
TRBJ1-2,TRBV4-2,NA,15,NA,TGTGCCAGCAGCCGGGACGGACAGCCTAACTATGGCTACACCTTC,CASSRDGQPNYGYTF
TRBJ2-4,TRBV9,TRBD1,16,NA,TGTGCCAGCAGCGTAGCTGGGCAGGGGGTTACAAACATTCAGTACTTC,CASSVAGQGVTNIQYF
TRBJ2-3,TRBV4-3,NA,13,few,TGCGCCAGCAGCCAAGCTAGAGCGGATACGCAGTATTTT,CASSQARADTQYF
TRBJ1-3,TRBV4-3,NA,16,NA,TGCGCCAGCAGCCAAGCCCCCCAGGTCTTTGGAAACACCATATATTTT,CASSQAPQVFGNTIYF
TRBJ1-2,TRBV5-6,TRBD1,15,NA,TGTGCCAGCAGCCGACCGGGACAGGGCGTCTATGGCTACACCTTC,CASSRPGQGVYGYTF
TRBJ1-3,TRBV19,NA,16,few,TGTGCCAGTTCGTCCGTAAGGGGGGGCTCTGGAAACACCATATATTTT,CASSSVRGGSGNTIYF
TRBJ2-3,TRBV7-3,TRBD1,14,NA,TGTGCCAGCAGCTCACAGGGGTATGCAGATACGCAGTATTTT,CASSSQGYADTQYF
TRBJ2-7,TRBV7-2,NA,15,NA,TGTGCCAGCAGCTTAGGTGAAACAGGGTACGGCGAGCAGTACTTC,CASSLGETGYGEQYF
TRBJ2-5,TRBV7-2,NA,11,once,TGTGCCAGCAGCTTATCTGAGACCCAGTACTTC,CASSLSETQYF
TRBJ1-3,TRBV4-2,TRBD1,15,NA,TGTGCCAGCAGCCAAGCCCGACAGGGCCCTGACACCATATATTTT,CASSQARQGPDTIYF
TRBJ2-5,TRBV2,NA,14,once,TGTGCCAGCAGTGAAGCTACAGAAAAAGAGACCCAGTACTTC,CASSEATEKETQYF
TRBJ1-2,TRBV5-1,NA,15,NA,TGCGCCAGCAGCTTGGATCTGGACAGACCATATGGCTACACCTTC,CASSLDLDRPYGYTF
TRBJ2-2,TRBV4-3,NA,16,NA,TGCGCCAGCAGCCGAGGTCGGGGGTCGAACACCGGGGAGCTGTTTTTT,CASSRGRGSNTGELFF
TRBJ2-5,TRBV7-2,NA,15,many,TGTGCCAGCAGCTTTCTCAGGGGAGTAGGAGAGACCCAGTACTTC,CASSFLRGVGETQYF
TRBJ1-5,TRBV6-5,NA,15,few,TGTGCCAGCAGTTACTATAGGGGGAGCAATCAGCCCCAGCATTTT,CASSYYRGSNQPQHF
TRBJ1-1,TRBV27,NA,13,NA,TGTGCCAGCTCTGGGGGGTTAAGGACTGAAGCTTTCTTT,CASSGGLRTEAFF
TRBJ2-5,TRBV7-2,TRBD1,15,NA,TGTGCCAGCAGCTTAGCGGCAGGGCGACAGGGGACCCAGTACTTC,CASSLAAGRQGTQYF
TRBJ2-5,TRBV28,TRBD2,14,NA,TGTGCCAGCAGTTTTGGACTAGCGGAAGAGACCCAGTACTTC,CASSFGLAEETQYF
TRBJ2-7,TRBV14,TRBD2,13,NA,TGTGCCACCAGGCGGGGGGGTACTGACGAGCAGTACTTC,CATRRGGTDEQYF
TRBJ1-6,TRBV6-2/TRBV6-3,NA,15,NA,TGTGCCAGCAGTTACCAGCGCTCCTATAATTCACCCCTCCACTTT,CASSYQRSYNSPLHF
TRBJ1-2,TRBV9,NA,14,few,TGTGCCAGCACCAGCGGGGGCGGGAGATATGGCTACACCTTC,CASTSGGGRYGYTF
TRBJ2-1,TRBV3-1/TRBV3-2,TRBD1,18,NA,TGTGCCAGCAGCCAAGATGAGGGGACAGGGGGCGCCGACAATGAGCAGTTCTTC,CASSQDEGTGGADNEQFF
TRBJ2-7,TRBV19,NA,16,NA,TGTGCCAGTAGTATAGTGGGGGCCACCTCCTCCTACGAGCAGTACTTC,CASSIVGATSSYEQYF
TRBJ1-3,TRBV7-2,NA,15,NA,TGTGCCAGCAGCTTAGTCGTCAGCTCTGGAAACACCATATATTTT,CASSLVVSSGNTIYF
TRBJ2-1,TRBV9,NA,14,NA,TGTGCCAGCAGCGTAGTGGCTAGCTTCAATGAGCAGTTCTTC,CASSVVASFNEQFF
TRBJ1-1,TRBV19,NA,12,NA,TGTGCCAGTAGTAACGGGTACACTGAAGCTTTCTTT,CASSNGYTEAFF
TRBJ1-2,TRBV3-1/TRBV3-2,NA,14,NA,TGTGCCAGCAGCCAGGGCCCAGACAACTATGGCTACACCTTC,CASSQGPDNYGYTF